The 14 T cell receptor beta chains below come from one sample, sequenced in a study of shared clonotypes between healthy human individuals. The protocol was immunoSEQ multiplex PCR, while the TCRdb copy is restricted to in-frame clones and leaves out a portion. Of fewer than 1.6 million clones listed, just under 99% are singletons. The specimen was naive CD4+ T cells sorted from blood. As to subset: CD45RA+ positively selected. The receptors stem from a man aged 25-40 years in good health.

The CDR3 nucleotides are TGTGCCATCAGGCCGACTAGCGGGAGGGCCCCAGATACGCAGTATTTT. It encodes CAIRPTSGRAPDTQYF. The chain recombines TRBV10-3 with TRBJ2-3, with 14 bases that match TRBD2. V lost 6 bases and J lost 4; bases outside the gene matches: 6. The germline V gene has CDR1 ENHRY and CDR2 SYGVKD. This CDR3 is 16 amino acids long.

The CDR3 loop reads CASSALQTGPETQYF. For the CDR3, the DNA is TGCGCCAGCAGCGCACTCCAGACAGGCCCAGAGACCCAGTACTTC. V usage is TRBV5-1 and J usage is TRBJ2-5; D is possibly TRBD1 (6 bases). Looked up from germline, CDR1 is SGHRS and CDR2 is YFSETQ. Trimming shortened V by 4 bases and J by 4 bases, and 17 bases separated the two germline ends. The CDR3 is made up of 15 amino acids.

In this sample, this clone turned up once. For the CDR3, the DNA is TGTGCCAGCAGCTTAGAGTCCGTGACTGAAGCTTTCTTT. Translation gives CASSLESVTEAFF. The J gene is TRBJ1-1, the V gene TRBV7-9; no clear D. Trimming pared 1 base from V and 5 bases from J, leaving 8 bases between. Germline-derived CDR1 and CDR2 are SEHNR and FQNEAQ (reference sequence). The CDR3 is 13 amino acids.

This clone appeared a single time. This chain joins TRBV28 and TRBJ2-3; perhaps TRBD1 as D (5 bases). CDR3 length: 11 residues. Germline V CDR1 and CDR2: MDHEN, SYDVKM. Between the trimmed V and J ends, which lost 3 bases and 10 bases, there was a span of 8 bases. CDR3 region: CASSLVGAQYF. The CDR3 bases are TGTGCCAGCAGTTTGGTAGGGGCGCAGTATTTT.

The J gene is TRBJ2-1, the V gene TRBV2; TRBD1 is a possible D gene (6 bases). Germline lookup yields CDR1 SNHLY and CDR2 FYNNEI. Between the trimmed V and J ends, which lost 5 bases and 2 bases, there was a span of 13 bases. The CDR3 has 15 amino acids. CDR3 sequence reads: CASSLGQTTYNEQFF. The DNA of the CDR3 is TGTGCCAGCAGTCTCGGACAGACGACCTACAATGAGCAGTTCTTC.

The chain has TRBV4-1 and TRBJ1-4; D unresolved. The V end was cut by 1 base, the J end by 0 bases, with 9 bases between. Germline values: CDR1 MGHRA, CDR2 YSYEKL. The CDR3 has 16 amino acids. CDR3 sequence (DNA): TGCGCCAGCAGCCAAGCTATCGCAGCAACTAATGAAAAACTGTTTTTT. Translating gives CASSQAIAATNEKLFF.

This chain connects TRBV7-9 to TRBJ2-2; D gene uncertain. Trimming left V 6 bases short and J 4 bases short, with 27 bases between. The germline V gene has CDR1 SEHNR and CDR2 FQNEAQ (reference sequence). The CDR3 is 19 residues long. Here the CDR3 reads CASRTTHYPGTHSTGELFF. The CDR3, as DNA: TGTGCCAGCAGGACCACCCATTATCCAGGTACCCATTCCACCGGGGAGCTGTTTTTT.

This chain connects TRBV18 to TRBJ2-5, with unresolved D. V was pared by 1 base and J by 5 bases, with 8 bases between. From germline, CDR1 is KGHSH and CDR2 LQKENI. The CDR3 length is 13 residues. CDR3 amino acids: CASSPLEEETQYF. As DNA, the CDR3 is TGTGCCAGCTCACCACTCGAGGAGGAGACCCAGTACTTC.

This rearrangement joins TRBV28 to TRBJ1-2; 8 nucleotides match TRBD1. The length of the CDR3 is 13 residues. Losses at the gene ends were 6 bases for V and 8 bases for J; bases not matched to a gene: 8. Germline V gene sequence: CDR1 MDHEN, CDR2 SYDVKM. CDR3 in DNA: TGTGCCAGCAGGATAACAGGGGGTAACGGCTACACCTTC. This sequence encodes CASRITGGNGYTF.

The rearrangement links TRBV5-1 to TRBJ2-7; D possibly corresponds to TRBD1 (5 bases). Germline V gene lookup returns CDR1 SGHRS and CDR2 YFSETQ. The CDR3 sequence is 14 residues long. Trimming stripped 2 bases from V and 5 bases from J, with 14 bases between. CDR3 region: CASSFLGQGDEQYF. The CDR3 DNA sequence: TGCGCCAGCAGCTTTTTGGGCCAGGGTGACGAGCAGTACTTC. Drawing the rest from reference TRBV5-1 and TRBJ2-7, the complete variable domain is KAGVTQTPRYLIKTRGQQVTLSCSPISGHRSVSWYQQTPGQGLQFLFEYFSETQRNKGNFPGRFSGRQFSNSRSEMNVSTLELGDSALYLCASSFLGQGDEQYFGPGTRLTVT.

The chain carries TRBV6-5 and TRBJ2-5; D remains ambiguous. From germline, CDR1 is MNHEY and CDR2 SVGAGI. This CDR3 is 14 amino acids long. Trimming removed 5 bases at V and 4 bases at J, with 14 bases between. The CDR3 protein is CASSPRPGSETQYF. The CDR3 DNA reads as TGTGCCAGCAGTCCTAGGCCCGGTTCAGAGACCCAGTACTTC.

The CDR3 spells CASSQFWDTNTGELFF. The CDR3 nucleotides read TGCGCCAGCAGCCAGTTTTGGGACACGAACACCGGGGAGCTGTTTTTT. The chain carries TRBV4-3 and TRBJ2-2; the D gene is possibly TRBD1 (6 bases). The CDR3 extends over 16 amino acids. Germline CDR1 reads LGHNA; CDR2 reads YSLEER. Trimming pared 3 bases from V and 0 bases from J, leaving 11 bases between.

This clone was counted a single time. The chain is built from TRBV28 and TRBJ2-5; TRBD2 is a possible D gene (5 bases). Per germline, CDR1 MDHEN and CDR2 SYDVKM. This CDR3 region has 14 residues. The V gene lost 2 bases and the J gene lost 10 bases, with 17 bases spanning the gap. CDR3 loop: CASSLIQRRLDQYF. The CDR3 coding sequence is TGTGCCAGCAGTTTAATCCAGCGGAGGCTCGACCAGTACTTC.

The V call is TRBV5-1, the J call TRBJ2-6; no reliable D call. CDR1 and CDR2 from the germline V gene are SGHRS and YFSETQ. Deletions cut 7 bases from V and 4 bases from J, with 12 bases between. This CDR3 has 14 amino acids. The CDR3 loop reads CASLLTTGANVLTF. Written as DNA, the CDR3 is TGCGCCAGCCTTCTTACGACGGGGGCCAACGTCCTGACTTTC.